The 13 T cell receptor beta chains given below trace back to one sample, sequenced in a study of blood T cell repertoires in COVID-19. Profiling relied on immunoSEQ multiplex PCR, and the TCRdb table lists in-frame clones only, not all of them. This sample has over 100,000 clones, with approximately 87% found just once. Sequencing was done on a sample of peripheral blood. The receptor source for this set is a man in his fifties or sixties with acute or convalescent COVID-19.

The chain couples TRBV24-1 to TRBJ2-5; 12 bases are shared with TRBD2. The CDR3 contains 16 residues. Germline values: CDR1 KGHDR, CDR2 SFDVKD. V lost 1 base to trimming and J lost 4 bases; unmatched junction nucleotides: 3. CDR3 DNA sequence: TGTGCCACCAGTGATTTAGGGGGACTAGCGGGAGAGACCCAGTACTTC. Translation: CATSDLGGLAGETQYF.

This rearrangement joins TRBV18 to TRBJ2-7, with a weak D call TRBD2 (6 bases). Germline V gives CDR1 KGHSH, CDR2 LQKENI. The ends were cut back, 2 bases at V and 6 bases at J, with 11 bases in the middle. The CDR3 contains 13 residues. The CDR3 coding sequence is TGTGCCAGCTCACCATCAGGGAGGAGCGAGCAGTACTTC. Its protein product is CASSPSGRSEQYF.

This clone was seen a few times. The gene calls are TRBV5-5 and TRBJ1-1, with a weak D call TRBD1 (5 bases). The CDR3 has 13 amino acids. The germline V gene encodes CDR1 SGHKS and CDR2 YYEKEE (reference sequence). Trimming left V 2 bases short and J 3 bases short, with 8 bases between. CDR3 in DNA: TGTGCCAGCAGCTTAAGGGGCGACACTGAAGCTTTCTTT. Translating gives CASSLRGDTEAFF.

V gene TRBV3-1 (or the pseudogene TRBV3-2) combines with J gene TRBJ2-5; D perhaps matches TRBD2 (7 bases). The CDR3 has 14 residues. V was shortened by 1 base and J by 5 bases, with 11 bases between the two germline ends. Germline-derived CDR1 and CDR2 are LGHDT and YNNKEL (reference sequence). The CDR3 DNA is TGTGCCAGCAGCCAAGGGGGGGGGCAGGAGACCCAGTACTTC. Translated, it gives CASSQGGGQETQYF.

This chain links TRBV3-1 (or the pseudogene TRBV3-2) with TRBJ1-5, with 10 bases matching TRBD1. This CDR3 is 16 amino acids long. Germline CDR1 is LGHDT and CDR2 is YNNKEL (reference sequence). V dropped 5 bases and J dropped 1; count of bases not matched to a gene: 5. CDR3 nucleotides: TGTGCCAGCAGCACGGGGACAGGGGTAAGCAATCAGCCCCAGCATTTT. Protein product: CASSTGTGVSNQPQHF.

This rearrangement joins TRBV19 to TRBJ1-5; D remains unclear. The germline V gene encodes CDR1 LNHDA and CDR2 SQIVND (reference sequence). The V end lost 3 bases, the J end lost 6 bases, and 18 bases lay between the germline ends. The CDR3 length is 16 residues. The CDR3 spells CASSISLSGYSQPQHF. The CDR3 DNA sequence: TGTGCCAGTAGTATCAGCCTCTCGGGGTACAGTCAGCCCCAGCATTTT.

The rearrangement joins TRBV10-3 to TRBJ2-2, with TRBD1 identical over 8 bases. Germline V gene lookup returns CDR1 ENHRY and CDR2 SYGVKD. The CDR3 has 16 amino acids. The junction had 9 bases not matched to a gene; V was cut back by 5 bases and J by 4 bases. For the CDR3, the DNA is TGTGCCATCAGTTATCCATCAGGGGGCAGCACCGGGGAGCTGTTTTTT. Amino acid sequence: CAISYPSGGSTGELFF.

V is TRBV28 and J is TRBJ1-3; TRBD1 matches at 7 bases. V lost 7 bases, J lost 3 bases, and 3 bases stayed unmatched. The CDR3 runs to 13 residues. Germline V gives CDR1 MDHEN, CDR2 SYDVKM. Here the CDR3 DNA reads TGTGCCAGCACCACAGGGGTTGGAAACACCATATATTTT. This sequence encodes CASTTGVGNTIYF.

The CDR3 DNA reads TGTGCCAGCAGTGACGGGCGGGGGGACTCCCCCTACGAGCAGTACTTC. Translating it yields CASSDGRGDSPYEQYF. The J gene is TRBJ2-7, the V gene TRBV2; TRBD2 aligns across 8 bases. The trim removed 3 bases at V and 2 bases at J, leaving 9 bases unmatched. Looked up from germline, CDR1 is SNHLY and CDR2 is FYNNEI. The CDR3 runs 16 residues.

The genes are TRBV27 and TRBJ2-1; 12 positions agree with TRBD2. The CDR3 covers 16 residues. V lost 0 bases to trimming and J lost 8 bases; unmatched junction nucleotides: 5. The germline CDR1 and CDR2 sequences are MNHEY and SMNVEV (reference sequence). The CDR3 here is CASSLSSLAGGYEQFF. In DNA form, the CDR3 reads TGTGCCAGCAGTTTATCTAGCCTAGCGGGAGGGTATGAGCAGTTCTTC.

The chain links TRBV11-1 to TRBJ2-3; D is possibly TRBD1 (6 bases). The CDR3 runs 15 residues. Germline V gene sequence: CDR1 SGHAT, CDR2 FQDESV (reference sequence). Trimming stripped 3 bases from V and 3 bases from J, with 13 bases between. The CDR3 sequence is CASSFLGGGTDTQYF. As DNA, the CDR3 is TGTGCCAGCAGCTTCCTTGGGGGCGGAACAGATACGCAGTATTTT.

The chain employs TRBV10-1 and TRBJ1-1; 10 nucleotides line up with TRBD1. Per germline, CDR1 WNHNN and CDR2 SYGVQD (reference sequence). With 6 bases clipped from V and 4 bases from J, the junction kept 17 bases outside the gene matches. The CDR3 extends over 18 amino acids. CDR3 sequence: CASSNGGTGAHLGTEAFF. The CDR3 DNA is TGCGCCAGCAGCAATGGAGGGACAGGGGCTCACCTCGGCACTGAAGCTTTCTTT.

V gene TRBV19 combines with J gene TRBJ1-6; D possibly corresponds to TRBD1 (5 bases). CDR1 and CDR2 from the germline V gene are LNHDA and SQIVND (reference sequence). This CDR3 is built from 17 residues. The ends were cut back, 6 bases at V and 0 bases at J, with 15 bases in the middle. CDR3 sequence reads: CASSAEGRGSYNSPLHF. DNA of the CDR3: TGTGCCAGTAGCGCGGAGGGGAGGGGCTCCTATAATTCACCCCTCCACTTT.